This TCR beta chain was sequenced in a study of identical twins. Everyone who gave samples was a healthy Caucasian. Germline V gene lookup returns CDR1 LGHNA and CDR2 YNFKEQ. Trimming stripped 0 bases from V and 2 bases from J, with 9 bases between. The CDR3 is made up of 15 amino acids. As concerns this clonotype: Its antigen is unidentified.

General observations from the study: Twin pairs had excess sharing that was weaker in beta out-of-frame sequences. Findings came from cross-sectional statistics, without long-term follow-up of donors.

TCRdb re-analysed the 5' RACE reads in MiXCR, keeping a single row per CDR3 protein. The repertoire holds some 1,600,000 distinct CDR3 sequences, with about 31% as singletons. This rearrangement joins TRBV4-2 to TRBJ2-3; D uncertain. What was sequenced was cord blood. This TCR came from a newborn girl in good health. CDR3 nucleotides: TGTGCCAGCAGCCAAGATGCTAGGACCACAGATACGCAGTATTTT. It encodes CASSQDARTTDTQYF.